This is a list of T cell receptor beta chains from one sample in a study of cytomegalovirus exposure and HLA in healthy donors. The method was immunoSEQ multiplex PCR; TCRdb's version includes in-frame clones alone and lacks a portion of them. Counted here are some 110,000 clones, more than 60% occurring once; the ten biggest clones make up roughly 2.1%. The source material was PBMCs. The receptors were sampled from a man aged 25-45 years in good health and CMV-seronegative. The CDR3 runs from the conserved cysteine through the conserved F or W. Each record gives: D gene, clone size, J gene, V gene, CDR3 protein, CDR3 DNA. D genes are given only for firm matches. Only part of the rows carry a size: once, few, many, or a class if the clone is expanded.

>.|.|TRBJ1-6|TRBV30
CAWSLGGGRHNSPLHF
TGTGCCTGGAGTCTTGGGGGGGGTCGGCATAATTCACCCCTCCACTTT
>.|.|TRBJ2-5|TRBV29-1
CSVDLPGHETQYF
TGCAGCGTTGACCTCCCAGGTCATGAGACCCAGTACTTC
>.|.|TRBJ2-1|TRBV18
CASSLSAVPEQFF
TGTGCCAGCTCTCTGTCGGCGGTCCCAGAGCAGTTCTTC
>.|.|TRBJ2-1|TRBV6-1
CASSETQGYNEQFF
TGTGCCAGCAGTGAAACCCAGGGCTACAATGAGCAGTTCTTC
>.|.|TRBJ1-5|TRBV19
CASSIVGGDQPQHF
TGTGCCAGTAGTATAGTTGGCGGGGACCAGCCCCAGCATTTT
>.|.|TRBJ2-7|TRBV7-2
CASSPQMGPTSEQYF
TGTGCCAGCAGCCCCCAAATGGGCCCGACCTCCGAGCAGTACTTC
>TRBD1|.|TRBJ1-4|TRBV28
CASSATGGWSEKLFF
TGTGCCAGCAGTGCCACAGGGGGATGGAGCGAAAAACTGTTTTTT
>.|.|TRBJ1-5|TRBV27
CASSLLGGNQPQHF
TGTGCCAGCAGTTTATTGGGAGGCAATCAGCCCCAGCATTTT
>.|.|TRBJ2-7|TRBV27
CASSRDSPTSYEQYF
TGTGCCAGCAGCAGGGATTCCCCCACCTCCTACGAGCAGTACTTC
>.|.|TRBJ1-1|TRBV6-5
CASMWGLNTEAFF
TGTGCCAGCATGTGGGGCTTGAACACTGAAGCTTTCTTT
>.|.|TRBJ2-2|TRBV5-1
CASTLSAGLNTGELFF
TGCGCCAGCACCCTGTCAGCAGGACTAAACACCGGGGAGCTGTTTTTT
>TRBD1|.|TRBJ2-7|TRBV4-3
CASSHELSGQTYEQYF
TGCGCCAGCAGCCACGAACTCTCGGGACAGACCTACGAGCAGTACTTC
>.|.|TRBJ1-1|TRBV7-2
CASSYGTEAFF
TGTGCCAGCAGCTACGGGACAGAAGCTTTCTTT
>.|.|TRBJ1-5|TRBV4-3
CASSQDTGERNQPQHF
TGCGCCAGCAGCCAAGATACGGGGGAGCGCAATCAGCCCCAGCATTTT
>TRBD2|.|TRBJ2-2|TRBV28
CASTEPPTSGRTGTGELFF
TGTGCCAGCACCGAGCCCCCGACTAGCGGGAGAACGGGCACCGGGGAGCTGTTTTTT
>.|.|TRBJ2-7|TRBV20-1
CSGAEYYEQYF
TGCAGTGGCGCGGAGTACTACGAGCAGTACTTC
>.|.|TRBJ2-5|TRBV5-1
CASSLPRGGGETQYF
TGCGCCAGCAGCCTACCTAGGGGGGGAGGAGAGACCCAGTACTTC
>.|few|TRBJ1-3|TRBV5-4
CASSSSRQGGNTIYF
TGTGCCAGCAGCTCCTCTCGGCAGGGTGGAAACACCATATATTTT
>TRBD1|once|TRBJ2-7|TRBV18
CASSPRDREYEQYF
TGTGCCAGCTCACCCCGGGACAGGGAGTACGAGCAGTACTTC
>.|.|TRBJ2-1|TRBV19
CASRKHQGGEQFF
TGTGCCAGTAGGAAACATCAGGGGGGTGAGCAGTTCTTC
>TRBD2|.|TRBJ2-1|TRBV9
CASGGRNEQFF
TGTGCATCGGGAGGGAGGAATGAGCAGTTCTTC
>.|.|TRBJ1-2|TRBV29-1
CSVVVTELNYGYTF
TGCAGCGTTGTAGTCACAGAGCTTAACTATGGCTACACCTTC
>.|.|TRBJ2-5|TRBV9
CASSPPSTQETQYF
TGTGCCAGCAGCCCCCCCTCGACACAAGAGACCCAGTACTTC
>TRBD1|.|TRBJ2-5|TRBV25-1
CASSDPSGQTATQYF
TGTGCCAGCAGTGACCCATCGGGACAGACAGCGACCCAGTACTTC
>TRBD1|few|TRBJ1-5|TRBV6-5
CASSYSTTGSQPQHF
TGTGCCAGCAGTTACTCGACGACAGGGAGTCAGCCCCAGCATTTT
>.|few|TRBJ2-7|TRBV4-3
CASSQEGTLEGEQYF
TGCGCCAGCAGCCAAGAAGGGACACTTGAGGGCGAGCAGTACTTC
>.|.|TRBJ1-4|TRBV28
CASSFNRDEKLFF
TGTGCCAGCAGTTTCAACAGGGATGAAAAACTGTTTTTT
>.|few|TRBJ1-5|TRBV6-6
CASSYSDEGRGQPQHF
TGTGCCAGCAGTTACTCTGACGAGGGGCGGGGCCAGCCCCAGCATTTT
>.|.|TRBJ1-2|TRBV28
CASSLGQAPYGYTF
TGTGCCAGCAGTTTAGGGCAGGCTCCCTATGGCTACACCTTC
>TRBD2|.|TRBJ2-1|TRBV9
CASSGDGLAAGNEQFF
TGTGCCAGCAGCGGGGACGGACTAGCGGCTGGTAATGAGCAGTTCTTC
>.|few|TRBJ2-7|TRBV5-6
CASSLGTGGHEQYF
TGTGCCAGCAGCTTGGGAACAGGTGGCCACGAGCAGTACTTC
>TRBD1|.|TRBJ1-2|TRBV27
CASNTKGAPLYGYTF
TGTGCCAGCAATACGAAGGGGGCTCCGCTCTATGGCTACACCTTC
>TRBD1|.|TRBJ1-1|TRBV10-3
CAIGGTGDEAFF
TGTGCCATCGGGGGGACAGGCGATGAAGCTTTCTTT
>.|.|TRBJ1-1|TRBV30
CAWSLASNTEAFF
TGTGCCTGGAGTCTGGCCTCTAACACTGAAGCTTTCTTT
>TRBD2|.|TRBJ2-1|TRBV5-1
CAGSLPERDDSYNEQFF
TGCGCCGGCAGCCTACCCGAGCGGGATGACTCCTACAATGAGCAGTTCTTC
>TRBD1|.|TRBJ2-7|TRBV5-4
CASSLEGQRSYEQYF
TGTGCCAGCAGCTTGGAGGGACAGCGCTCCTACGAGCAGTACTTC
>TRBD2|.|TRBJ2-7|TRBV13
CASSLGGLARIYEQYF
TGTGCCAGCAGCTTAGGGGGACTAGCGAGAATCTACGAGCAGTACTTC
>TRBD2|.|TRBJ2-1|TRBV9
CASSAGAGGPYNEQFF
TGTGCCAGCAGCGCGGGAGCGGGGGGGCCCTACAATGAGCAGTTCTTC
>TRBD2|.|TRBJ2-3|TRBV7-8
CASSLRAVAGTLWDTQYF
TGTGCCAGCAGCCTAAGGGCAGTAGCGGGTACACTGTGGGATACGCAGTATTTT
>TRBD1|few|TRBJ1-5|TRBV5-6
CASSWGQGRPQHF
TGTGCCAGCAGCTGGGGACAGGGCCGACCCCAGCATTTT
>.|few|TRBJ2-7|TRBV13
CASSSGLDYEQYF
TGTGCCAGCAGCTCCGGACTCGACTACGAGCAGTACTTC
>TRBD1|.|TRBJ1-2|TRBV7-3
CASSPDRGPFSGYTF
TGTGCCAGCAGCCCAGACAGGGGGCCTTTCTCTGGCTACACCTTC
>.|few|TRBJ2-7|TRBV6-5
CASSYFQGSEQYF
TGTGCCAGCAGTTACTTCCAGGGGAGTGAGCAGTACTTC
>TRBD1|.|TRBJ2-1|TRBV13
CASSPWTGESYNEQFF
TGTGCCAGCAGTCCGTGGACAGGGGAGAGCTACAATGAGCAGTTCTTC
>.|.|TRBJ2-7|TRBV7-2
CASSPRGGRGSYEQYF
TGTGCCAGCAGCCCCCGCGGGGGCAGGGGTTCCTACGAGCAGTACTTC
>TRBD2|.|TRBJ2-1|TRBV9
CASSARTGLADNEQFF
TGTGCCAGCAGCGCTAGGACGGGGCTAGCGGACAATGAGCAGTTCTTC
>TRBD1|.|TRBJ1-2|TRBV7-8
CASSSTGGGYGYTF
TGTGCCAGCAGCTCAACAGGGGGCGGCTATGGCTACACCTTC
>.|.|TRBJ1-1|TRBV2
CASSQGMNTEAFF
TGTGCCAGCAGTCAGGGGATGAACACTGAAGCTTTCTTT
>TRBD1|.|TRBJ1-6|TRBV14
CASSLDRGIWSPLHF
TGTGCCAGCAGCCTCGACAGGGGAATATGGTCACCCCTCCACTTT